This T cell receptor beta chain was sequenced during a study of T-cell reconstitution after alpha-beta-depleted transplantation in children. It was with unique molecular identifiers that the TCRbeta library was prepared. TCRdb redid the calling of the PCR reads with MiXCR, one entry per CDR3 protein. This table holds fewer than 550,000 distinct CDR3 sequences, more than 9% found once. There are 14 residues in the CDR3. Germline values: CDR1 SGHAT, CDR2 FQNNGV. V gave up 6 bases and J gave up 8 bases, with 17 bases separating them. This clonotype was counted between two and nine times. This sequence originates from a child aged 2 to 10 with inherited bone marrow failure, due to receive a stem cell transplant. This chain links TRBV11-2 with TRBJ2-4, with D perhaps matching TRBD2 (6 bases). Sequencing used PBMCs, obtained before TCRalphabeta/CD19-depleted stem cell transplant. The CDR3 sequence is CASSTSRPGHIQYF. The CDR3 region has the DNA TGTGCCAGCAGTACTAGCAGGCCAGGGCACATTCAGTACTTC.